This T cell receptor (beta chain) was captured in a study of T-cell reconstitution after alpha-beta-depleted transplantation in children. Unique molecular identifiers were incorporated during preparation of the TCRbeta library. TCRdb processed the PCR reads anew with MiXCR; each CDR3 protein has one entry. Of about 460,000 distinct CDR3 sequences in the sample, about an eighth are singletons; the top ten hold 11% to 15%. Germline-derived CDR1 and CDR2 are SGHAT and FQNNGV. The germline V and J ends were trimmed by 1 base and 6 bases, with 25 bases remaining between them. The CDR3 is 19 amino acids. The chain links TRBV11-2 to TRBJ1-5; D unresolved. The sample consisted of PBMCs, mostly from graft donor cells, taken 180 days after TCRalphabeta/CD19-depleted stem cell transplant. The source of this sequence is a female patient aged 2-9 years who had a stem cell transplant for aplastic anemia, so the T cells may come from the graft donor. The CDR3 spells CASSLGASPGNPNSQPQHF. The CDR3 nucleotides are TGTGCCAGCAGCTTAGGTGCCTCTCCCGGGAATCCGAATAGTCAGCCCCAGCATTTT.